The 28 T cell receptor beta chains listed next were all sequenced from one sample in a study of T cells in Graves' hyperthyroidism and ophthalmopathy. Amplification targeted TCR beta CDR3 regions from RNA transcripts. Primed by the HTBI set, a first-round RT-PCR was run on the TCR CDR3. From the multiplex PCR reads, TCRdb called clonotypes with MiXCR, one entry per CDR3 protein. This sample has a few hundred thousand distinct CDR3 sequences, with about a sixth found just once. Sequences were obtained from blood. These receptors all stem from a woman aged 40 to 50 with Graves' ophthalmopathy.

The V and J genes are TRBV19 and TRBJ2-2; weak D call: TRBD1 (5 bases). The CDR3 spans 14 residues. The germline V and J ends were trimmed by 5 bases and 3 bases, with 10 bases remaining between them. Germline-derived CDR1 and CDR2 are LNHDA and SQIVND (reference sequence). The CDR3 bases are TGTGCCAGTAGTCGACAGACATACACCGGGGAGCTGTTTTTT. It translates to CASSRQTYTGELFF.

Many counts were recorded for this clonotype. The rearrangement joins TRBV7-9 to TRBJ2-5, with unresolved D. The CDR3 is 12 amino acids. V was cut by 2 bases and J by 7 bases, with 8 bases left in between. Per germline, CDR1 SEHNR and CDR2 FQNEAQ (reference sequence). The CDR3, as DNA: TGTGCCAGCAGCTTAAACGGCTTGACCCAGTACTTC. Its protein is CASSLNGLTQYF. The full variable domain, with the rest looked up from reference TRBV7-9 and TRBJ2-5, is DTGVSQNPRHKITKRGQNVTFRCDPISEHNRLYWYRQTLGQGPEFLTYFQNEAQLEKSRLLSDRFSAERPKGSFSTLEIQRTEQGDSAMYLCASSLNGLTQYFGPGTRLLVL.

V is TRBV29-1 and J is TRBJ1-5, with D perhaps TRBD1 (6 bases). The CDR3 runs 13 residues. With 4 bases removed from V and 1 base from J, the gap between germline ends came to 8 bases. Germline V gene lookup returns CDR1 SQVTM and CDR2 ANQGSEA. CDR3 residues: CSVVTGSNQPQHF. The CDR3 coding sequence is TGCAGCGTTGTAACAGGGAGCAATCAGCCCCAGCATTTT. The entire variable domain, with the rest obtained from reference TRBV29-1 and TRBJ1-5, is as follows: SAVISQKPSRDICQRGTSLTIQCQVDSQVTMMFWYRQQPGQSLTLIATANQGSEATYESGFVIDKFPISRPNLTFSTLTVSNMSPEDSSIYLCSVVTGSNQPQHFGDGTRLSIL.

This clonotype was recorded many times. CDR3: CASSLVSANTGELFF. The CDR3, as DNA: TGTGCCAGCAGCTTAGTGTCAGCGAACACCGGGGAGCTGTTTTTT. The chain links TRBV11-2 to TRBJ2-2; the D is unclear. V was cut by 1 base and J by 0 bases, with 6 bases left in between. There are 15 residues in the CDR3. Germline CDR1 and CDR2: SGHAT and FQNNGV. Full variable domain (remainder filled in from reference TRBV11-2 and TRBJ2-2): EAGVAQSPRYKIIEKRQSVAFWCNPISGHATLYWYQQILGQGPKLLIQFQNNGVVDDSQLPKDRFSAERLKGVDSTLKIQPAKLEDSAVYLCASSLVSANTGELFFGEGSRLTVL.

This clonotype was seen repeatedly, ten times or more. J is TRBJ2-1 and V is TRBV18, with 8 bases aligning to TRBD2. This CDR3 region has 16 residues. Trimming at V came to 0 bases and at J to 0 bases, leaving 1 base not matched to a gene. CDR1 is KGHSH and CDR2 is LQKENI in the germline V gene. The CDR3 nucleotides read TGTGCCAGCTCACCACCGAGCGGGAGCTCCTACAATGAGCAGTTCTTC. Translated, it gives CASSPPSGSSYNEQFF.

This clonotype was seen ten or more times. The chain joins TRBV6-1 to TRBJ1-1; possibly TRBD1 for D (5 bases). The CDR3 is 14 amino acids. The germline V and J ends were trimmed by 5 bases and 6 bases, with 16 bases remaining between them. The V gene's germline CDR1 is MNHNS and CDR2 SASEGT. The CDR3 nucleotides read TGTGCCAGCAGTTATTTAGGGGATACCGCTGAAGCTTTCTTT. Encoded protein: CASSYLGDTAEAFF.

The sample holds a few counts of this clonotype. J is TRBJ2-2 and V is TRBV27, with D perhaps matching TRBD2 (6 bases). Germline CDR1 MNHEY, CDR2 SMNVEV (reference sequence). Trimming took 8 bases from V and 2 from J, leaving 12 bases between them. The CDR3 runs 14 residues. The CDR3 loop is CASQRLVNTGELFF. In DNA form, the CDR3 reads TGTGCCAGCCAACGACTAGTCAACACCGGGGAGCTGTTTTTT.

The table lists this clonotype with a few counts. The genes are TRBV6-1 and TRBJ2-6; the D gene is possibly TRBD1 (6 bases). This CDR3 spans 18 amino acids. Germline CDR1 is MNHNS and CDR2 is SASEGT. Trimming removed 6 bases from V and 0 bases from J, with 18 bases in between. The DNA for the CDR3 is TGTGCCAGCAGCCGGATCGGGACAAACCCCTCTGGGGCCAACGTCCTGACTTTC. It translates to CASSRIGTNPSGANVLTF.

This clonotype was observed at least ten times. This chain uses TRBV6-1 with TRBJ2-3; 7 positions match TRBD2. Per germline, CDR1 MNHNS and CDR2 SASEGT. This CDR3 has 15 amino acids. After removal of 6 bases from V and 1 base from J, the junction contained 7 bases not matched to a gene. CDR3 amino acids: CASRREAGGTDTQYF. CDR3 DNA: TGTGCCAGCAGAAGAGAGGCGGGGGGCACAGATACGCAGTATTTT.

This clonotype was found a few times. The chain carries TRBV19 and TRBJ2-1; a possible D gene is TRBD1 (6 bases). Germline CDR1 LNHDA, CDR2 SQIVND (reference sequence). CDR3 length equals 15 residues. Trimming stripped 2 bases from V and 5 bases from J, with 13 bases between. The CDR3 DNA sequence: TGTGCCAGTAGTATATCCGACAGGCCAAACAATGAGCAGTTCTTC. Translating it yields CASSISDRPNNEQFF.

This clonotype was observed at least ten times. The CDR3 loop is CSASGRNTEAFF. CDR3 in DNA: TGCAGTGCTAGTGGGAGGAACACTGAAGCTTTCTTT. The chain uses TRBV20-1 and TRBJ1-1, with D hard to call. This CDR3 region has 12 residues. V was shortened by 3 bases and J by 1 base, with 6 bases between the two germline ends. Germline CDR1 reads DFQATT; CDR2 reads SNEGSKA (reference sequence).

CDR3 sequence: CASSPSALTTNTGELFF. The CDR3 DNA reads as TGTGCCAGTAGTCCATCGGCCCTTACTACGAACACCGGGGAGCTGTTTTTT. This chain joins TRBV19 and TRBJ2-2; D not certain. The CDR3 extends over 17 amino acids. The V end was cut by 5 bases, the J end by 0 bases, with 16 bases between. Germline V CDR1 and CDR2: LNHDA, SQIVND (reference sequence).

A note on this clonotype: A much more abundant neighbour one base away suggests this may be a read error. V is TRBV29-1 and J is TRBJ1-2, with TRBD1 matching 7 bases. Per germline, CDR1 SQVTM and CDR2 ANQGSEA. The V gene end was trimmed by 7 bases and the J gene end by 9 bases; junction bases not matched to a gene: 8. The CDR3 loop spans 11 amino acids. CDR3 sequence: CSAHTGERYTF. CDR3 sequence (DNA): TGCAGCGCACACACAGGGGAGCGCTACACCTTC.

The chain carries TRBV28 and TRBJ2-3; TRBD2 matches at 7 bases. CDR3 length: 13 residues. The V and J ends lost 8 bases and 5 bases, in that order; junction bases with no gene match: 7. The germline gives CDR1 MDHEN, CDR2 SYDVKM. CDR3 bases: TGTGCCAGCGGAGGGAGGGCCTTAGATACGCAGTATTTT. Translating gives CASGGRALDTQYF.

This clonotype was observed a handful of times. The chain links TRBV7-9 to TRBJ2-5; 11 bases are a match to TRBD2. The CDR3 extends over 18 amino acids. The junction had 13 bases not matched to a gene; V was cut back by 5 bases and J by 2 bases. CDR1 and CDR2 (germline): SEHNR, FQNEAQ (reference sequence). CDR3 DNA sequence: TGTGCCAGCAGCGTCAAAGCGGCGGGACTAGCGGATCAAGAGACCCAGTACTTC. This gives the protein CASSVKAAGLADQETQYF.

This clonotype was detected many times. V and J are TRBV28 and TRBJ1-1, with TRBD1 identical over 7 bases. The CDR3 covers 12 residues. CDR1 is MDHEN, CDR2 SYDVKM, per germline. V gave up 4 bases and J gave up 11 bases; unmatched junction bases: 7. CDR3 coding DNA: TGTGCCAGCAGTTCGTACAGGGGTTTGGCTTTCTTT. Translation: CASSSYRGLAFF.

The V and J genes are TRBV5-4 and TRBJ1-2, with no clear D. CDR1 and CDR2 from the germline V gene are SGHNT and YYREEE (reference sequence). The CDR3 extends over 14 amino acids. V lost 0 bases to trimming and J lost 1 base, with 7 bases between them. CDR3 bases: TGTGCCAGCAGCTTGGAGGCAGATAACTATGGCTACACCTTC. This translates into CASSLEADNYGYTF. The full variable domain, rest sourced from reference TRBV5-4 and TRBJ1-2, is ETGVTQSPTHLIKTRGQQVTLRCSSQSGHNTVSWYQQALGQGPQFIFQYYREEENGRGNFPPRFSGLQFPNYSSELNVNALELDDSALYLCASSLEADNYGYTFGSGTRLTVV.

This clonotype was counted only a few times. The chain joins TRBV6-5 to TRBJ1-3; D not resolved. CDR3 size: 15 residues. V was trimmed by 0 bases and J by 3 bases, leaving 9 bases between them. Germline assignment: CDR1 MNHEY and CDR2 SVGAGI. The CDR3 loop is CASSYSSGDGNTIYF. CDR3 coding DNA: TGTGCCAGCAGTTACTCGAGTGGAGATGGAAACACCATATATTTT.

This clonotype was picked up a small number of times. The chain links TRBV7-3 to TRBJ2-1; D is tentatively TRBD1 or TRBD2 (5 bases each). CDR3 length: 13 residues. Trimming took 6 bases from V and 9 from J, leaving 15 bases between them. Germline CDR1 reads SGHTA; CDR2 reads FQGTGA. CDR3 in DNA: TGTGCCAGCAGTTGGGACCCTGGGGGTGAGCAGTTCTTC. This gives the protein CASSWDPGGEQFF.

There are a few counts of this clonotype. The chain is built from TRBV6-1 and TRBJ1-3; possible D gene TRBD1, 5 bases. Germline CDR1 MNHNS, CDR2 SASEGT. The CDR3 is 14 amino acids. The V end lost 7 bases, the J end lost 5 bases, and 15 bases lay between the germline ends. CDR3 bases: TGTGCCAGCACCTCGAGGGGACGGCGAAACACCATATATTTT. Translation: CASTSRGRRNTIYF.

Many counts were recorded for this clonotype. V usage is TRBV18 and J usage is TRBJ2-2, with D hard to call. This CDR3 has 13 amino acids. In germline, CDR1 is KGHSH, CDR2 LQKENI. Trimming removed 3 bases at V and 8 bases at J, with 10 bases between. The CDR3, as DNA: TGTGCCAGCTCACCCCAGGTGGCTGGGGAGCTGTTTTTT. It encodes CASSPQVAGELFF.

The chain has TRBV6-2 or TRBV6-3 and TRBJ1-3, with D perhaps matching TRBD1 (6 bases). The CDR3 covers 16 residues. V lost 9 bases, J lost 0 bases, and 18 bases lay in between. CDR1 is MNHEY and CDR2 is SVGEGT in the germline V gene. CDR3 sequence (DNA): TGTGCCAGTATGGAGCCAGGGGAATCCTCTGGAAACACCATATATTTT. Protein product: CASMEPGESSGNTIYF.

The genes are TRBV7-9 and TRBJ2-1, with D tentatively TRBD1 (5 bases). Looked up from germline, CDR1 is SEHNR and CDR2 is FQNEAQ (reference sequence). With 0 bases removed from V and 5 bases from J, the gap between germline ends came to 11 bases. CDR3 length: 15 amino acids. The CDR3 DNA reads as TGTGCCAGCAGCTTAGCTGTGACAGCCGACAATGAGCAGTTCTTC. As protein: CASSLAVTADNEQFF.

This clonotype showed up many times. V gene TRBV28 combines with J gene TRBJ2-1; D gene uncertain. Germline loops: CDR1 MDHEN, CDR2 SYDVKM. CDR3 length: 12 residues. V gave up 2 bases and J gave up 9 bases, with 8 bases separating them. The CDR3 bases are TGTGCCAGCAGTTTAAACTTCGCTGAGCAGTTCTTC. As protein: CASSLNFAEQFF.

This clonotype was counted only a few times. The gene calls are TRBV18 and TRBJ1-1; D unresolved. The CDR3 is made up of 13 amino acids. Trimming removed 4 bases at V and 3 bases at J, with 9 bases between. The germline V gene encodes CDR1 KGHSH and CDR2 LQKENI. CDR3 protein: CASSQDLDTEAFF. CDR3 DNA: TGTGCCAGCTCACAGGATTTGGACACTGAAGCTTTCTTT. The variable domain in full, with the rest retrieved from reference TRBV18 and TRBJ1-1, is NAGVMQNPRHLVRRRGQEARLRCSPMKGHSHVYWYRQLPEEGLKFMVYLQKENIIDESGMPKERFSAEFPKEGPSILRIQQVVRGDSAAYFCASSQDLDTEAFFGQGTRLTVV.

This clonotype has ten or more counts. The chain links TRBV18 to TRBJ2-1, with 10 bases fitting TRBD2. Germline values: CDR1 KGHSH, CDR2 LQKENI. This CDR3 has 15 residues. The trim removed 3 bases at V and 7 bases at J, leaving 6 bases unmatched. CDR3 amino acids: CASSPLLAGKNEQFF. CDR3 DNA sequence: TGTGCCAGCTCACCGCTACTAGCGGGGAAGAATGAGCAGTTCTTC.

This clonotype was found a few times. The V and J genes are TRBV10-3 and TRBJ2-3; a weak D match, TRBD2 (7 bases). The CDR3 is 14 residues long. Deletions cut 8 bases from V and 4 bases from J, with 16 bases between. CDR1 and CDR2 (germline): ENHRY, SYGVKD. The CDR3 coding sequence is TGTGCCATCGGGGATTGGGGGGGCCCAGATACGCAGTATTTT. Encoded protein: CAIGDWGGPDTQYF.

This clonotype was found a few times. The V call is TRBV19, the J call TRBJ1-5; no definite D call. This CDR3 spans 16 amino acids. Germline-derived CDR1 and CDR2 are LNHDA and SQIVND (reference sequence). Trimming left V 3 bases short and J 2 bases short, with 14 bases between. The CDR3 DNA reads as TGTGCCAGTAGTATTAGGTCAGAACTTCGCAATCAGCCCCAGCATTTT. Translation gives CASSIRSELRNQPQHF.